This paragraph reports one T cell receptor beta chain. Its antigen is as yet unknown. This sample was included in a study of cytomegalovirus exposure and HLA in healthy donors. Study-wide points: HLA alleles showed associations with 16,951 TCR beta sequences in a later analysis, at a 0.05 false discovery rate.

Germline assignment: CDR1 MGHRA and CDR2 YSYEKL. V was trimmed by 4 bases and J by 4 bases, leaving 20 bases between them. The CDR3 length is 17 residues. With 60 Vbeta and 13 Jbeta primers, the PCR was carried out. As processed by the authors: Among the unique TCR beta chains that a later analysis counted, about 81 million in all, roughly 10 million were shared. The repertoire was sequenced with immunoSEQ multiplex PCR; TCRdb's copy has only in-frame clones and lacks some. The V and J calls and the clone size are those of that table, but D and trimming were determined from the DNA. The sample comprises about 120,000 clones, approximately 80% of which are singletons, and roughly 4.5% rests with the top ten.

The sequencing input was PBMCs. This sequence joins TRBV4-1 and TRBJ1-3; D uncertain. This clonotype was obtained from a man aged 50 to 60 in good health and CMV-seropositive. CDR3 residues: CASSLWTGRTLGNTIYF. CDR3 nucleotide sequence: TGCGCCAGCAGCCTTTGGACTGGACGGACGTTAGGAAACACCATATATTTT.